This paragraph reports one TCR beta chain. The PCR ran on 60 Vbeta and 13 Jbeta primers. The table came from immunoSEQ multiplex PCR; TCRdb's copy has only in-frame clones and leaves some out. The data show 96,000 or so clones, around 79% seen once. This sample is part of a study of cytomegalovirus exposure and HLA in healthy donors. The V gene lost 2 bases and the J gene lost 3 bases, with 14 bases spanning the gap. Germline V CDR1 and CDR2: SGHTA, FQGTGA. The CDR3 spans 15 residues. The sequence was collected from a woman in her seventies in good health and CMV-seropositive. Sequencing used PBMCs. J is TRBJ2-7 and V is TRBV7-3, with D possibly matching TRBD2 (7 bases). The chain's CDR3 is CASSLQGGGIYEQYF. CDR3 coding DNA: TGTGCCAGCAGCTTACAGGGCGGGGGCATCTACGAGCAGTACTTC. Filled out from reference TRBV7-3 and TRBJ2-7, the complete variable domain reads GAGVSQTPSNKVTEKGKYVELRCDPISGHTALYWYRQSLGQGPEFLIYFQGTGAADDSGLPNDRFFAVRPEGSVSTLKIQRTERGDSAVYLCASSLQGGGIYEQYFGPGTRLTVT.